The 20 T cell receptor beta chains reported below all come from one sample, sequenced in a study of identical twins. Each CDR3 protein is one row after TCRdb ran MiXCR on the 5' RACE reads. Of nearly 250,000 distinct CDR3 sequences listed, approximately 7% are singletons. The sample also formed part of further work on yellow fever vaccine responses in identical twins.

Sequencing used memory (CD45RO+) T cells sorted from blood. The receptors come from a woman between 18 and 30 years old in good health.

The rearrangement links TRBV12-5 to TRBJ2-7; 9 positions agree with TRBD1. Germline CDR1 reads LGHNT; CDR2 reads FRNRAP. V shed 4 bases, J shed 4 bases, and the junction held 8 bases outside the gene matches. The length of the CDR3 is 15 residues. This CDR3 reads CASGSPGQGLYEQYF. DNA for the CDR3: TGTGCTAGTGGTTCCCCGGGACAGGGTTTGTACGAGCAGTACTTC.

In this sample, this clonotype turned up a few times. The J gene is TRBJ1-1, the V gene TRBV28; D is unclear. The CDR3 is made up of 15 amino acids. V dropped 5 bases and J dropped 1 base, with 14 bases sitting between them. The germline V gene has CDR1 MDHEN and CDR2 SYDVKM. The CDR3 DNA reads TGTGCCAGCAGTCCTCATCCTATTGAGAACACTGAAGCTTTCTTT. This encodes CASSPHPIENTEAFF.

The rearrangement links TRBV19 to TRBJ2-1; D remains ambiguous. The CDR3 loop spans 13 amino acids. The V gene lost 6 bases and the J gene lost 4 bases, with 10 bases spanning the gap. Germline V gene lookup returns CDR1 LNHDA and CDR2 SQIVND (reference sequence). Here the CDR3 DNA reads TGTGCCAGTAGAAGCAGGTCTTACAATGAGCAGTTCTTC. Its protein is CASRSRSYNEQFF.

This clonotype was seen only a few times. This sequence joins TRBV28 and TRBJ1-1; D is unresolved. In germline, CDR1 is MDHEN, CDR2 SYDVKM. The CDR3 totals 14 residues. Trimming left V 7 bases short and J 3 bases short, with 15 bases between. The CDR3 DNA reads TGTGCCAGCAAAGGTGGTGGGTCGGACACTGAAGCTTTCTTT. Translated, it gives CASKGGGSDTEAFF.

The J gene is TRBJ2-7, the V gene TRBV21-1; the table's D call TRBD2 went unverified against the DNA. TRBV21-1 corresponds to a pseudogene. The CDR3 length is 17 residues. This CDR3 reads CASSKVGTSPSSYEQYF. CDR3 in DNA: TGTGCCAGCAGCAAAGTTGGAACAAGTCCTAGCTCCTACGAGCAGTACTTC.

This chain joins TRBV5-1 and TRBJ2-7, with 9 positions matching TRBD2. Germline assignment: CDR1 SGHRS and CDR2 YFSETQ. The CDR3 is made up of 16 amino acids. With V trimmed by 3 bases and J by 0 bases, 7 bases remained unmatched. The DNA of the CDR3 is TGCGCCAGCAGCTCTGCTGCGGGACTAGCCTCCTACGAGCAGTACTTC. It encodes CASSSAAGLASYEQYF.

The table lists this clonotype with a few counts. V and J are TRBV4-2 and TRBJ2-1; D unclear. Trimming took 4 bases from V and 9 from J, leaving 16 bases between them. Germline assignment: CDR1 LGHNA and CDR2 YNFKEQ. The CDR3 has 14 residues. CDR3 sequence: CASSPYSNPIEQFF. In DNA, the CDR3 is TGTGCCAGCAGCCCATACTCGAACCCTATTGAGCAGTTCTTC.

In this sample, this clonotype turned up a few times. This chain links TRBV5-1 with TRBJ1-2; 10 nucleotides line up with TRBD1. The V gene's germline CDR1 is SGHRS and CDR2 YFSETQ. With 3 bases clipped from V and 4 bases from J, the junction kept 15 bases outside the gene matches. The CDR3 totals 18 residues. CDR3 nucleotide sequence: TGCGCCAGCAGCTCTGGGATGTGGGACAGGGGATCCCTCTATGGCTACACCTTC. Translated, it gives CASSSGMWDRGSLYGYTF.

This clonotype appeared a few times. This rearrangement joins TRBV5-5 to TRBJ2-6; no reliable D call. Germline CDR1 SGHKS, CDR2 YYEKEE (reference sequence). The CDR3 sequence is 15 residues long. With 3 bases removed from V and 0 bases from J, the gap between germline ends came to 7 bases. The CDR3 bases are TGTGCCAGCAGCTATCGATTCTCTGGGGCCAACGTCCTGACTTTC. Protein sequence: CASSYRFSGANVLTF.

There are many counts of this clonotype. This rearrangement joins TRBV29-1 to TRBJ2-3; no clear D. The CDR3 spans 11 residues. The V gene's germline CDR1 is SQVTM and CDR2 ANQGSEA. Trimming stripped 3 bases from V and 9 bases from J, with 10 bases between. The CDR3 loop reads CSVDVAGTQYF. CDR3 nucleotide sequence: TGCAGCGTTGATGTCGCCGGGACGCAGTATTTT.

This clonotype was recorded at least ten times. The chain combines TRBV4-1 with TRBJ2-5; D remains unclear. The CDR3 is 14 residues long. Germline V gives CDR1 MGHRA, CDR2 YSYEKL. V was pared by 0 bases and J by 5 bases, with 10 bases between. Written as DNA, the CDR3 is TGCGCCAGCAGCCAAGATGGTTGGCTGGAGACCCAGTACTTC. Translation gives CASSQDGWLETQYF.

The V call is TRBV20-1, the J call TRBJ1-1, with a possible D match to TRBD1 (6 bases). Germline V gene lookup returns CDR1 DFQATT and CDR2 SNEGSKA (reference sequence). V dropped 8 bases and J dropped 1 base, with 20 bases sitting between them. This CDR3 comprises 15 residues. Written as DNA, the CDR3 is TGCAGTCAAACTGGGGGGGCAGGGAGGAACACTGAAGCTTTCTTT. Amino acids: CSQTGGAGRNTEAFF.

The table lists this clonotype with many counts. V gene TRBV20-1 combines with J gene TRBJ2-2, with 7 bases matching TRBD2. This CDR3 comprises 14 residues. Germline-derived CDR1 and CDR2 are DFQATT and SNEGSKA (reference sequence). J gave up 2 bases and V 5 bases, and 5 bases lay outside the gene matches. DNA of the CDR3: TGCAGTGCTCCCCGGGACTATAACACCGGGGAGCTGTTTTTT. This translates into CSAPRDYNTGELFF.

The table lists this clonotype with many counts. CDR3 loop: CSDIRTGGNLIVGEQFF. In DNA, the CDR3 is TGCAGCGATATACGCACGGGAGGGAATTTAATAGTAGGTGAGCAGTTCTTC. The V gene is TRBV29-1, the J gene TRBJ2-1; 8 bases are shared with TRBD2. The CDR3 extends over 17 amino acids. V lost 7 bases and J lost 9; bases outside the gene matches: 23. Germline assignment: CDR1 SQVTM and CDR2 ANQGSEA.

The rearrangement uses TRBV7-6 and TRBJ1-1; TRBD1 matches at 9 bases. V shed 5 bases, J shed 0 bases, and the junction held 7 bases outside the gene matches. The germline V gene has CDR1 SGHVS and CDR2 FNYEAQ. The CDR3 spans 16 residues. The CDR3 DNA sequence: TGTGCCAGCAGCCCACAAGGGACAGGGATGAACACTGAAGCTTTCTTT. As protein: CASSPQGTGMNTEAFF.

This chain uses TRBV3-1 with TRBJ2-2; 10 bases match TRBD2. Trimming took 5 bases from V and 4 from J; bases not matched to a gene: 10. This CDR3 region has 17 residues. From germline, CDR1 is LGHDT and CDR2 YNNKEL (reference sequence). CDR3: CASSKTGTSVFTGELFF. CDR3 bases: TGTGCCAGCAGCAAAACCGGGACTAGCGTATTCACCGGGGAGCTGTTTTTT.

This clonotype appeared a few times. The V and J genes are TRBV29-1 and TRBJ2-1; 10 bases are shared with TRBD2. V shed 4 bases and J 10 bases; nucleotides not matched to a gene: 13. Germline-derived CDR1 and CDR2 are SQVTM and ANQGSEA. The CDR3 length is 15 residues. CDR3: CSVGASGGGGVEQFF. CDR3 nucleotide sequence: TGCAGCGTTGGGGCTAGCGGGGGTGGGGGGGTGGAGCAGTTCTTC.

This clonotype was picked up many times. This sequence joins TRBV27 and TRBJ1-5; D uncertain. The CDR3 loop spans 15 amino acids. CDR1 MNHEY and CDR2 SMNVEV come from the germline V gene (reference sequence). The V gene lost 0 bases and the J gene lost 2 bases, with 8 bases spanning the gap. The CDR3 is CASSLSFMGNQPQHF. Here the CDR3 DNA reads TGTGCCAGCAGTTTATCGTTTATGGGCAATCAGCCCCAGCATTTT.

This clonotype was detected only a few times. The chain joins TRBV24-1 to TRBJ1-2; 7 nucleotides agree with TRBD1. CDR1 is KGHDR, CDR2 SFDVKD, per germline. This CDR3 is built from 16 residues. J gave up 5 bases and V 4 bases, and 12 bases lay outside the gene matches. The CDR3 DNA follows: TGTGCCACCAGTGACGTAGGAGGGGACAGCTTTTATGGCTACACCTTC. This translates into CATSDVGGDSFYGYTF.

At least ten counts were recorded for this clonotype. A junction end diverges from the germline sequence, so it may reflect a read error. The gene calls are TRBV7-8 and TRBJ2-1, with D maybe TRBD2 (7 bases). Germline V gives CDR1 SGHVS, CDR2 FQNEAQ. CDR3 length: 16 amino acids. The CDR3 DNA sequence: TGTGCCAGCAGCTTACACACCTCATGGAGTGGGGGGGCCGAGATCTTC. Protein: CASSLHTSWSGGAEIF.